This T cell receptor (beta chain) was found in a study of beta chain features in type 1 diabetes. Study information: Patients were similar to healthy donors in age and gender (as well as in cell yields). Whole-study results and caveats: Among patients with Type 1 diabetes, TCRB CDR3s were moderately but significantly shorter in every one of the four CD4+ subsets.

Investigators reverse transcribed all isolated RNA, so they sequenced expressed TCRB transcripts. Some clones are missing from TCRdb's copy, which holds only in-frame ones; the method was immunoSEQ multiplex PCR. This table holds hundreds of thousands of clones, about 14% found once. Germline V gives CDR1 DFQATT, CDR2 SNEGSKA (reference sequence). This CDR3 spans 9 amino acids. As for this clone: Its antigen is not identified.

This TCR was sampled from a man between 18 and 35 years old with type 1 diabetes. The sequenced material came from naive CD4+ T cells from blood. This rearrangement joins TRBV20-1 to TRBJ2-7; D may match TRBD1 or TRBD2 (6 bases each). CDR3 in amino acids: CRPGAEQYF. The CDR3 coding sequence is TGCAGGCCGGGGGCCGAGCAGTACTTC.